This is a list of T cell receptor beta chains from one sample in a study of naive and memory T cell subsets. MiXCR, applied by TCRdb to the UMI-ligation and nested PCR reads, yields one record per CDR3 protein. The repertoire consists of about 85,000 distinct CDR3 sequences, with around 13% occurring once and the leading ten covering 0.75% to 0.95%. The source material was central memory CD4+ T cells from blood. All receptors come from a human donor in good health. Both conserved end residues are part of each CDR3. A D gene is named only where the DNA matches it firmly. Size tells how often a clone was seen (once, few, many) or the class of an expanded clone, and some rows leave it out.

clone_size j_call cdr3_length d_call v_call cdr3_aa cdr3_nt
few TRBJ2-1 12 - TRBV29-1 CSVVRRRDEQFF TGCAGCGTTGTAAGAAGGAGGGATGAGCAGTTCTTC
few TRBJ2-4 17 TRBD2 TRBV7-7 CASSWGIAGVRRNIQYF TGTGCCAGCAGCTGGGGAATAGCGGGAGTACGAAGGAACATTCAGTACTTC
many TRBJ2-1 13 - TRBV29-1 CSVDDLAGQEQFF TGCAGCGTTGATGACTTAGCGGGACAGGAGCAGTTCTTC
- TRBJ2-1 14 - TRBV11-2 CASSLGVSQGEQFF TGTGCCAGCAGCTTAGGGGTCAGCCAGGGTGAGCAGTTCTTC
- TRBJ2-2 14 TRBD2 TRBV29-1 CASSGTTNTGELFF TGCGCTTCTAGCGGGACTACGAACACCGGGGAGCTGTTTTTT
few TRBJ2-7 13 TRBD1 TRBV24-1 CATSGTETYEQYF TGTGCCACCTCCGGGACAGAAACCTACGAGCAGTACTTC
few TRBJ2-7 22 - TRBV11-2 CASSSIQGPKRFGRNAPYEQYF TGTGCCAGCAGCTCGATTCAGGGACCGAAGAGATTCGGGAGAAACGCCCCCTACGAGCAGTACTTC
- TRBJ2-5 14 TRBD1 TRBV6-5 CASSPRTGQETQYF TGTGCCAGCAGTCCTAGGACAGGGCAAGAGACCCAGTACTTC
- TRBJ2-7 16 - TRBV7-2 CASSLASTLGGYEQYF TGTGCCAGCAGCTTAGCCTCTACCCTCGGAGGGTACGAGCAGTACTTC
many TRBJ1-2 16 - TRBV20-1 CSARSASLRDPYGYTF TGCAGTGCTAGGAGCGCGTCTCTCAGGGACCCCTATGGCTACACCTTC
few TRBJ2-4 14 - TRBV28 CASSLGGGKNIQYF TGTGCCAGCAGTTTGGGCGGTGGCAAAAACATTCAGTACTTC
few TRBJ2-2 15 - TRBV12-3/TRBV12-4 CASSLGFPNTGELFF TGTGCCAGCAGTTTGGGATTCCCGAACACCGGGGAGCTGTTTTTT
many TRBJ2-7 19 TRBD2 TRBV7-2 CASSLSSPGTSGRGGEQYF TGTGCCAGCAGCTTAAGTTCCCCAGGAACTAGCGGGAGAGGGGGCGAGCAGTACTTC
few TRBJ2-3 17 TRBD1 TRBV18 CASSPPGQGSITDTQYF TGTGCCAGCTCACCTCCGGGACAGGGGTCCATCACAGATACGCAGTATTTT
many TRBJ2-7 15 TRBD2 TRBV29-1 CSVERISGRRGEQYF TGCAGCGTCGAAAGGATTAGCGGGAGACGGGGCGAGCAGTACTTC
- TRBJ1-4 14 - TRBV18 CASSPRQSNEKLFF TGTGCCAGCTCACCGAGACAGAGTAATGAAAAACTGTTTTTT
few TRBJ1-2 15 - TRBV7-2 CASSLGAGTNYGYTF TGTGCCAGCAGCTTAGGCGCAGGAACTAACTATGGCTACACCTTC
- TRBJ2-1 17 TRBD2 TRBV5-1 CASSKGLEDSSYNEQFF TGCGCCAGCAGCAAGGGACTAGAGGATAGCTCCTACAATGAGCAGTTCTTC
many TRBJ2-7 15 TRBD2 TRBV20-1 CSARDRPSGIYEQYF TGCAGTGCTAGAGATCGTCCTAGCGGGATCTACGAGCAGTACTTC
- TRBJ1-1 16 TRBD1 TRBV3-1 CASSRRQGGFGTEAFF TGTGCCAGCAGCCGACGACAGGGGGGGTTCGGCACTGAAGCTTTCTTT
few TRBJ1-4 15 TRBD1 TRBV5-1 CASSVGQGLNEKLFF TGCGCCAGCAGCGTAGGACAGGGGTTGAATGAAAAACTGTTTTTT
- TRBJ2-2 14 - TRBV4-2 CASSQPTDTGELFF TGTGCCAGCAGCCAGCCGACAGACACCGGGGAGCTGTTTTTT
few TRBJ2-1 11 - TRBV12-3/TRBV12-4 CASSLIREQFF TGTGCCAGCAGTTTAATCAGAGAGCAGTTCTTC
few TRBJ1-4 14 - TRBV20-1 CSASQRATNEKLFF TGCAGTGCTAGTCAGAGAGCAACTAATGAAAAACTGTTTTTT
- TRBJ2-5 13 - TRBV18 CASSPGQRETQYF TGTGCCAGCTCACCAGGACAAAGGGAGACCCAGTACTTC
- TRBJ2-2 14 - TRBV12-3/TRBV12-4 CASSRQLNTGELFF TGTGCCAGCAGTAGACAGCTGAACACCGGGGAGCTGTTTTTT
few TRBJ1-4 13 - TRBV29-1 CSVGRGLGEKLFF TGCAGCGTTGGAAGAGGGCTTGGCGAAAAACTGTTTTTT
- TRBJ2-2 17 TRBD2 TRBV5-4 CASTLQPGTMNTGELFF TGTGCCAGCACCCTTCAACCCGGGACTATGAACACCGGGGAGCTGTTTTTT
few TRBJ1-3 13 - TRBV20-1 CSARAPSSHTIYF TGCAGTGCTAGAGCCCCCAGCAGTCACACCATATATTTT
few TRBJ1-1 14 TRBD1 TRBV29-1 CSVVPGTVNTEAFF TGCAGCGTTGTCCCCGGGACAGTGAACACTGAAGCTTTCTTT
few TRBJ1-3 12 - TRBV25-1 CASSNSGNTIYF TGTGCCAGCAGTAACTCTGGAAACACCATATATTTT
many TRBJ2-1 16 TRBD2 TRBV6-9 CAINPTGTRKDNEQFF TGTGCCATAAATCCTACCGGGACTAGAAAGGACAATGAGCAGTTCTTC
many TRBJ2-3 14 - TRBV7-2 CASSLGVNTDTQYF TGTGCCAGCAGCTTAGGCGTGAACACAGATACGCAGTATTTT
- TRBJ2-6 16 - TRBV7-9 CASSLVSDSGANVLTF TGTGCCAGCAGCTTAGTTTCGGACTCTGGGGCCAACGTCCTGACTTTC
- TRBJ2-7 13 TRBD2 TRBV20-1 CSAVGQRGYEQYF TGCAGTGCCGTGGGCCAGCGGGGTTACGAGCAGTACTTC
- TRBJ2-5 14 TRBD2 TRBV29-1 CSVATLAGEETQYF TGCAGCGTTGCGACACTAGCGGGTGAAGAGACCCAGTACTTC
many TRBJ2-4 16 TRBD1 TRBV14 CASSHLGQGGKNIQYF TGTGCCAGCAGCCACCTCGGACAGGGGGGTAAAAACATTCAGTACTTC
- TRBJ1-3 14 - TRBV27 CASSSGTPGNTIYF TGTGCCAGCAGTTCTGGGACGCCGGGAAACACCATATATTTT
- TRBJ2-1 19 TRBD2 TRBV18 CASSPGVPAAGGYYNEQFF TGTGCCAGCTCACCCGGGGTCCCGGCGGCGGGAGGGTACTACAATGAGCAGTTCTTC
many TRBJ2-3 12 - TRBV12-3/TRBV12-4 CASSARTDTQYF TGTGCCAGCAGTGCCCGCACAGATACGCAGTATTTT